The T cell receptor (beta chain) under discussion was sequenced for a study of T cell responses to AZD1222 COVID-19 vaccine. This CDR3 is built from 15 residues. Germline-derived CDR1 and CDR2 are LNHNV and YYDKDF (reference sequence). With 1 base removed from V and 5 bases from J, the gap between germline ends came to 14 bases. The method was immunoSEQ multiplex PCR; TCRdb's version includes in-frame clones alone and lacks a portion of them. This sample has 90,000 to 150,000 clones; 87% occur once, and the top ten carry under 3%. This clone was seen only a few times. The V and J genes are TRBV15 and TRBJ2-5, with a tentative D call TRBD1 (6 bases). This receptor was identified in an adult who received the AZD1222 COVID-19 vaccine. The sequences come from peripheral blood, collected 28 days after the second AZD1222 dose. The DNA of the CDR3 is TGTGCCACCAGCAGAGTAGGACAGTCGGTGGAGACCCAGTACTTC. Translation gives CATSRVGQSVETQYF.